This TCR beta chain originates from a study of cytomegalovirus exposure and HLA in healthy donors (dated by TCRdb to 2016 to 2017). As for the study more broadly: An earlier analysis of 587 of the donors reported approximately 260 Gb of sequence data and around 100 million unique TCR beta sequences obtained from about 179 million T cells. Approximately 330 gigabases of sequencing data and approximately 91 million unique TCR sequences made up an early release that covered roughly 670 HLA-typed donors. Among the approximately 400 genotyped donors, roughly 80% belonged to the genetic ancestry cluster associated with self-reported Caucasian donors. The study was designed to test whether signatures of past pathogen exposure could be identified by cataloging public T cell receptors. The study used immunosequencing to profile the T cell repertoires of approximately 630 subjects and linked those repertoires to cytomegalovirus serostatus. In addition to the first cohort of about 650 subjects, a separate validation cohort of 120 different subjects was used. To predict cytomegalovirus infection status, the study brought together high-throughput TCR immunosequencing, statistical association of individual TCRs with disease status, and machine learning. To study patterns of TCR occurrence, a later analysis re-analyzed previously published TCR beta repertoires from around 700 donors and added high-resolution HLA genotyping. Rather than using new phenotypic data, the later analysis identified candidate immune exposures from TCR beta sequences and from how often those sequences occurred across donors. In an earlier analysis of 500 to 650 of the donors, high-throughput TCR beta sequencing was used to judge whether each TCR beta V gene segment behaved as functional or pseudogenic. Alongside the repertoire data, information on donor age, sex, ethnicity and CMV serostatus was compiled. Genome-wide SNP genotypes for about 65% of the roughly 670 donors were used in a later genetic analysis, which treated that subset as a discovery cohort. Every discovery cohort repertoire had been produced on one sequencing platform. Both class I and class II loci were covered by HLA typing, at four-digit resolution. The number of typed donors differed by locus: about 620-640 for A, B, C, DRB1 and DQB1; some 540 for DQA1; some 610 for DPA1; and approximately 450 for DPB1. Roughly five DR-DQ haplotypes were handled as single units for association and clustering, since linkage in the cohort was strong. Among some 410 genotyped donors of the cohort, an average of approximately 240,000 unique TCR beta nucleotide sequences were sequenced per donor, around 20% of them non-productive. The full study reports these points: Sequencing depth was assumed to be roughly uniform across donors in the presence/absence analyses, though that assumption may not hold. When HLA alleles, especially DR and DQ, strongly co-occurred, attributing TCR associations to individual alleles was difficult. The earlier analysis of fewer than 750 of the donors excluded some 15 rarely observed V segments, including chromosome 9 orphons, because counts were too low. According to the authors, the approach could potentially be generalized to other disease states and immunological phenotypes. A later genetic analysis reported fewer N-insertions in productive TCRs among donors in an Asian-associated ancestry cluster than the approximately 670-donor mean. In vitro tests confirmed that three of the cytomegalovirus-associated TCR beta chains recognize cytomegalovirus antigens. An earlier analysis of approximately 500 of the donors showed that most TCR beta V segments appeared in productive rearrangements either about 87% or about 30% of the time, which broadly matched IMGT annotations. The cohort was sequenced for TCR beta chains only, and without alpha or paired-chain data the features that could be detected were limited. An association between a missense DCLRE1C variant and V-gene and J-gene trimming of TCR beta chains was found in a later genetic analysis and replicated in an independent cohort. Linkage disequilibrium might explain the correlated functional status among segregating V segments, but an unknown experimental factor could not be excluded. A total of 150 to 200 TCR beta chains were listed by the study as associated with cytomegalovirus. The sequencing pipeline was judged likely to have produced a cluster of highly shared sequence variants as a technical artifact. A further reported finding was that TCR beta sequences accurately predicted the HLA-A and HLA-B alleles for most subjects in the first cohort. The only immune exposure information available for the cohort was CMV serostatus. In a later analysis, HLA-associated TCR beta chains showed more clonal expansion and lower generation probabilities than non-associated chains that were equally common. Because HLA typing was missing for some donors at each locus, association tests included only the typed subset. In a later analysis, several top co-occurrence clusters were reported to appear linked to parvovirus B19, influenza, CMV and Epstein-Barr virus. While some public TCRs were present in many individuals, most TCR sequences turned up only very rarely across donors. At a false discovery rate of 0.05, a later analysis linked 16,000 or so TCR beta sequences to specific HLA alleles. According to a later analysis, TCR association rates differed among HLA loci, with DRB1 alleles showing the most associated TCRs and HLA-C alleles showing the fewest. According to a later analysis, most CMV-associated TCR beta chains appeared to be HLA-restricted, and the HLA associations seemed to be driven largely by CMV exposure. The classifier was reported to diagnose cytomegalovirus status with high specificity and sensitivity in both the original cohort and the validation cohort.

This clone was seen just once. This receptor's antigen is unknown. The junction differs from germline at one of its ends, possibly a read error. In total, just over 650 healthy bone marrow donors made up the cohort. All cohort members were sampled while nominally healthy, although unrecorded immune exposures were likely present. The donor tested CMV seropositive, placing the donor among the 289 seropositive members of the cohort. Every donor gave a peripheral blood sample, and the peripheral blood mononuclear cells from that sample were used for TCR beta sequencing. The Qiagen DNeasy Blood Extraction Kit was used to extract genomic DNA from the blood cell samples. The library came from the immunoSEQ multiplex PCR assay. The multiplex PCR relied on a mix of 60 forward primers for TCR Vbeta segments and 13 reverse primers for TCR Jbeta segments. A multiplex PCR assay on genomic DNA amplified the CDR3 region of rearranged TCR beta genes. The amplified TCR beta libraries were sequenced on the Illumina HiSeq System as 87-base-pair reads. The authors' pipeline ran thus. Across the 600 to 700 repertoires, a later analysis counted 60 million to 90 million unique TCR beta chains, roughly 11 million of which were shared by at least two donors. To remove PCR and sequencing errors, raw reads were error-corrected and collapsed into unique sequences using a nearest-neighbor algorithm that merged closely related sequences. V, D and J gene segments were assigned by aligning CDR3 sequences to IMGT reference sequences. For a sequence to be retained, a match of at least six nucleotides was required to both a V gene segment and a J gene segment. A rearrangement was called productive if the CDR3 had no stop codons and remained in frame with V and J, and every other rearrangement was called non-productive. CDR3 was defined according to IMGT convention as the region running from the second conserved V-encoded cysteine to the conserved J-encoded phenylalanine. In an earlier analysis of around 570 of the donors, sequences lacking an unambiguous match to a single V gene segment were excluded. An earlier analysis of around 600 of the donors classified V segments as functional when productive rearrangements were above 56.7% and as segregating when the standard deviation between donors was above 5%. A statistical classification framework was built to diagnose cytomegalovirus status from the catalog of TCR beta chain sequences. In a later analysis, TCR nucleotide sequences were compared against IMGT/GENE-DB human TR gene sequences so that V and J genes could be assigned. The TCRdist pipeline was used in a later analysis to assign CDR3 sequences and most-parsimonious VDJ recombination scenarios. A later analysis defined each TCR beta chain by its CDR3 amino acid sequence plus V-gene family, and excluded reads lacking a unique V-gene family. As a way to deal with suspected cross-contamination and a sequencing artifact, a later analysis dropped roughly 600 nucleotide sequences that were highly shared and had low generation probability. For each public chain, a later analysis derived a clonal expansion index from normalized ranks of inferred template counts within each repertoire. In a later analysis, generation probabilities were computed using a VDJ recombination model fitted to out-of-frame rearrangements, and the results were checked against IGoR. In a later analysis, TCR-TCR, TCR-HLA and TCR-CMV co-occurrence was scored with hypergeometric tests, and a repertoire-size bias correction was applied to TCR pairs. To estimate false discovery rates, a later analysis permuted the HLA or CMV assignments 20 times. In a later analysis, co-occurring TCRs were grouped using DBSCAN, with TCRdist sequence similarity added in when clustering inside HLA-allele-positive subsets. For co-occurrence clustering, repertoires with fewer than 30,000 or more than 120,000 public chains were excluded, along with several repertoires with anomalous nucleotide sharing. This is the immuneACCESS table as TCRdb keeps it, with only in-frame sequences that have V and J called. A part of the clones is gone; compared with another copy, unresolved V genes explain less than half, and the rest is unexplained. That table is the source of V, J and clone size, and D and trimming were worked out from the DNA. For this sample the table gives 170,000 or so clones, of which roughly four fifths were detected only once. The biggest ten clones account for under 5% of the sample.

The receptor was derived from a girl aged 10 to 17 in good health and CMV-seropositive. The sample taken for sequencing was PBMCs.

This receptor carries the CDR3 CASSGTGWSSMGTEAFF. In nucleotides, the sequence is TGTGCTAGCAGCGGGACAGGGTGGTCATCGATGGGCACTGAAGCTTTCTTT. This sequence uses TRBV7-7 and TRBJ1-1; the junction holds 9 bases that match TRBD1. The germline V gene (reference sequence) gives CDR1 as SSHAT and CDR2 as FNYEAQ. Taken from cysteine to phenylalanine, the CDR3 has 17 residues. The retained sequence is limited to the CDR3, 51 bases, with the frame set at the first base.